These T cell receptor beta chains were read from a single sample in a study of Graves' ophthalmopathy and Graves' hyperthyroidism. TCRdb reanalysed the multiplex PCR reads using MiXCR and keeps one entry per CDR3 protein. Of roughly 51,000 distinct CDR3 sequences in the sample, around 45% were seen once. The source material was peripheral blood. All receptors come from an adult man with Graves' ophthalmopathy. Both conserved end residues are part of each CDR3. The D gene is left open where the match is weak. For some rows the clone size is stated as once, few or many, or as a class when expanded; others skip it.

size,D,V,J,DNA,CDR3
-,TRBD1,TRBV7-6,TRBJ1-2,TGTGCCAGCAGCTTTTCAGGGGGTAGTGGCTACACCTTC,CASSFSGGSGYTF
many,-,TRBV5-1,TRBJ2-5,TGCGCCAGCAGCTTCGAAGGGGCTGGAGAGACCCAGTACTTC,CASSFEGAGETQYF
many,TRBD2,TRBV5-1,TRBJ2-7,TGCGCCAGCAGCTACGGGGGGGGCGGAAACGAGCAGTACTTC,CASSYGGGGNEQYF
-,TRBD1,TRBV6-2/TRBV6-3,TRBJ1-5,TGTGCCAGCAGTTACGTTTCACAGGGGAATCAGCCCCAGCATTTT,CASSYVSQGNQPQHF
many,TRBD1,TRBV6-6,TRBJ1-2,TGTGCCAGCAGCTTGTATCCTCCGGGACAGCGAATGGACACCTTC,CASSLYPPGQRMDTF
-,-,TRBV10-3,TRBJ1-4,TGTCCCGTCAAGGGGCCAACTAATGAAAAACTGTTTTTT,CPVKGPTNEKLFF
many,TRBD2,TRBV12-3/TRBV12-4,TRBJ2-7,TGTGCCAGCCGCGGGAGGGCCTACGAGCAGTACTTC,CASRGRAYEQYF
medium-sized,TRBD2,TRBV7-9,TRBJ2-7,TGTGCCAGCAGCTTCGACGGGAGGCCTCACTCCTACGAGCAGTACTTC,CASSFDGRPHSYEQYF
-,-,TRBV6-5,TRBJ2-7,TGTGCCGCATCGGGGTACAACTCCTACGAGCAGTACTTC,CAASGYNSYEQYF
few,-,TRBV7-2,TRBJ2-5,TGTGCCAGCAGCCCCCAGGTGAACCGGGGGGAGACCCAGTACTTC,CASSPQVNRGETQYF
once,-,TRBV20-1,TRBJ1-1,TGCAGTGCACCCCCGGGGTTCGGGACTGAAGCTTTCTTT,CSAPPGFGTEAFF
-,TRBD2,TRBV7-8,TRBJ2-1,TGTGCCAGCAGCCCAGCAGGGGGACTAGCGGGTAGCTCCTACAATGAGCAGTTCTTC,CASSPAGGLAGSSYNEQFF
few,TRBD2,TRBV10-3,TRBJ2-3,TGTGCCATACCGGCGGGGACTAGTACAGATACGCAGTATTTT,CAIPAGTSTDTQYF